This T cell receptor (beta chain) came from a study of shared clonotypes between healthy human individuals. V shed 4 bases and J shed 3 bases, with 11 bases lying between them. Per the germline V gene, CDR1 is SGHRS and CDR2 is YFSETQ. CDR3 length: 13 residues. It was into CD45RA+ naive and CD45RA-negative memory subsets that the CD4+ cells were split. The method was immunoSEQ multiplex PCR; TCRdb's version includes in-frame clones alone and lacks a portion of them. The table records approximately 980,000 clones, more than 75% of them present only once. The chain carries TRBV5-1 and TRBJ2-7; possibly TRBD2 for D (5 bases). This receptor was taken from a man younger than 35 in good health. Sequenced: memory CD4+ T cells sorted from blood. The subset denotes: CD45RA-negative fraction. The chain's CDR3 is CASSLPEVYEQYF. CDR3 sequence (DNA): TGCGCCAGCAGCCTCCCGGAGGTCTACGAGCAGTACTTC.